This T cell receptor beta chain was recovered during a study of T cells in Graves' hyperthyroidism and ophthalmopathy. Study-wide results and limits: A model using 13 V-J features told ophthalmopathy apart from stable hyperthyroidism.

V dropped 2 bases and J dropped 6 bases, with 10 bases sitting between them. Germline CDR1 reads DFQATT; CDR2 reads SNEGSKA (reference sequence). CDR3 size: 12 residues. Lactation, pregnancy, other autoimmune disease or uncontrolled infection excluded patients. Diagnoses were established using clinical symptoms, serum thyroxine and TRAb, thyroid ultrasound and orbital computed tomography. TCR beta CDR3 region amplification was performed from RNA transcripts. HTBI primers drove first-round RT-PCR of the TCR CDR3. TCRdb called the multiplex PCR reads again in MiXCR, with one record for every CDR3 protein. This sample has about 590,000 distinct CDR3 sequences, with 11% to 15% found just once. This clonotype was counted between two and nine times. Its target is unknown.

Specimen: blood. The origin of this receptor is a woman between 18 and 29 years old with Graves' ophthalmopathy. The chain joins TRBV20-1 to TRBJ1-2; D call uncertain. The CDR3 DNA is TGCAGTGCTAGAATAGACGTTAATGGCTACACCTTC. Encoded protein: CSARIDVNGYTF.